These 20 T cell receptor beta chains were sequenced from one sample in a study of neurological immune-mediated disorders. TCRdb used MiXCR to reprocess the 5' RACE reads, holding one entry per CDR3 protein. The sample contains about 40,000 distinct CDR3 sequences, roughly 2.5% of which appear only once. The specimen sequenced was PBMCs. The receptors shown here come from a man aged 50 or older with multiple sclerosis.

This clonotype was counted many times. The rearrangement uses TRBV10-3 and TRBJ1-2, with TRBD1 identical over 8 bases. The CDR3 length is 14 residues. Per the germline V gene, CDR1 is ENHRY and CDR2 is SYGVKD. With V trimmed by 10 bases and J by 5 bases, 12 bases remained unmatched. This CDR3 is CATRGQGEDYGYTF. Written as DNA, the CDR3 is TGTGCCACCCGAGGACAGGGCGAGGATTATGGCTACACCTTC.

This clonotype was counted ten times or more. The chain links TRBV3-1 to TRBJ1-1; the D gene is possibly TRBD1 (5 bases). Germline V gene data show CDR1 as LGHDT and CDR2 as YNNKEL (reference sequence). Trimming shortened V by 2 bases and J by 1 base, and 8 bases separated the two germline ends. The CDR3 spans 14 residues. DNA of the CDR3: TGTGCCAGCAGCCAACAACAGGCGAACACTGAAGCTTTCTTT. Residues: CASSQQQANTEAFF.

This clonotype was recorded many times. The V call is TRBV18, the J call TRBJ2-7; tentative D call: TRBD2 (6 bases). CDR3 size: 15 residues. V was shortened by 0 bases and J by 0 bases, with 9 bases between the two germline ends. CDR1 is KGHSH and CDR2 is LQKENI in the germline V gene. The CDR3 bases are TGTGCCAGCTCACCACCGTTGGGGGGCTCCTACGAGCAGTACTTC. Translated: CASSPPLGGSYEQYF.

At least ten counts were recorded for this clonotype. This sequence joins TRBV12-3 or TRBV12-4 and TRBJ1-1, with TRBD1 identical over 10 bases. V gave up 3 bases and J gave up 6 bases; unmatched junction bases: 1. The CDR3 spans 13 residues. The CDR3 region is CASSLGTGAEAFF. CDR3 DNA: TGTGCCAGCAGTTTGGGGACAGGGGCTGAAGCTTTCTTT.

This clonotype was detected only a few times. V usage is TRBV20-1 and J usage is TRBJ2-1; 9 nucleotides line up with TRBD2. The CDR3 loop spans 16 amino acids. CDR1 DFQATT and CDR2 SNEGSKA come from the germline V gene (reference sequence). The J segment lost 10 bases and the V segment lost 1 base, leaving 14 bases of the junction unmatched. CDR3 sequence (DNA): TGCAGTGCTAGAGGGCGTGGCGGGGGGGCCTTCAGAGAGCAGTTCTTC. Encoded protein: CSARGRGGGAFREQFF.

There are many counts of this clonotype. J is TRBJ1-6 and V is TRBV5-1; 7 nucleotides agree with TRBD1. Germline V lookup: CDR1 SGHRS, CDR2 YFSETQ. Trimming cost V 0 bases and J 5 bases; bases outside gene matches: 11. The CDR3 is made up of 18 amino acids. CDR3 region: CASSLAINWDRNNSPLHF. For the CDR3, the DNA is TGCGCCAGCAGCTTGGCGATCAACTGGGACAGAAATAATTCACCCCTCCACTTT.

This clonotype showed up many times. For the CDR3, the DNA is TGTGCCAGCTTGCCCCCAAGGCCCACTGAAGCTTTCTTT. Amino acids: CASLPPRPTEAFF. The chain recombines TRBV7-9 with TRBJ1-1; D is ambiguous. V was trimmed by 8 bases and J by 4 bases, leaving 14 bases between them. Germline assignment: CDR1 SEHNR and CDR2 FQNEAQ (reference sequence). CDR3 size: 13 residues.

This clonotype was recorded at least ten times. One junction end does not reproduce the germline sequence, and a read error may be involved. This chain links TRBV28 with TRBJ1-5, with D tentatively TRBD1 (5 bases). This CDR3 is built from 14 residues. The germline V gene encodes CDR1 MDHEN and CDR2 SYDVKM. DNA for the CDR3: TGTGCCAGCAGTTTACTTCAGGGCGGTCAGCCCCAGAATTTT. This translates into CASSLLQGGQPQNF.

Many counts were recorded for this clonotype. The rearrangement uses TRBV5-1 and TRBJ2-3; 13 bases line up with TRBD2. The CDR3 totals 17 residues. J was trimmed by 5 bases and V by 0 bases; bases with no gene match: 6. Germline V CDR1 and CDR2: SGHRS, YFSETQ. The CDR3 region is CASSLETSGGALDTQYF. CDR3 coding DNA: TGCGCCAGCAGCTTGGAAACTAGCGGGGGGGCCCTAGATACGCAGTATTTT.

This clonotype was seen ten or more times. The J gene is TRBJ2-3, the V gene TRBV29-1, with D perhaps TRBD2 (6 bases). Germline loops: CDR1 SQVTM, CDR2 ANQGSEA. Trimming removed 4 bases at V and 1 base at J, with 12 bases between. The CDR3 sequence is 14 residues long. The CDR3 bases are TGCAGCGTTGGTCCTAGCGTCGGCACAGATACGCAGTATTTT. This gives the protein CSVGPSVGTDTQYF.

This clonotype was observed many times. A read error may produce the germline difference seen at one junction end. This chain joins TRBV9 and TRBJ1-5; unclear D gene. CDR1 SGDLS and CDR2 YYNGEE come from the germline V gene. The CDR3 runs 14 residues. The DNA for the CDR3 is TGTGCCAGCAGCGTAAGGGTCGGCAATCAGCCCCAGAATTTT. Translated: CASSVRVGNQPQNF.

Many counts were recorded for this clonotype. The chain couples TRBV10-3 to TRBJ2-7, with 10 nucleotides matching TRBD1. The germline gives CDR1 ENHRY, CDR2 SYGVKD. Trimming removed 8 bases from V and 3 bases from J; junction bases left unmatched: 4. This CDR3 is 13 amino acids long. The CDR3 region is CAILGQGSYEQYF. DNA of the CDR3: TGTGCCATCCTGGGACAGGGGAGCTACGAGCAGTACTTC.

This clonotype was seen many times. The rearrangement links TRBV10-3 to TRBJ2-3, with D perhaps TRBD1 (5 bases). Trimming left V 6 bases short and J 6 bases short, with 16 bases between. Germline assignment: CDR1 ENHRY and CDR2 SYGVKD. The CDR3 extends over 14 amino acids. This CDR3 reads CAIRVTESGDTQYF. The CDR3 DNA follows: TGTGCCATCAGAGTGACAGAGTCAGGCGATACGCAGTATTTT.

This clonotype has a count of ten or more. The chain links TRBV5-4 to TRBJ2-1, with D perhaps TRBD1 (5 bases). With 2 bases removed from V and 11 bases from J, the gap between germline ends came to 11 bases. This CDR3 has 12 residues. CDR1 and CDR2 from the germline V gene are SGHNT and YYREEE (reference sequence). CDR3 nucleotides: TGTGCCAGCAGCTTATACGACAGTCAGCAGTTCTTC. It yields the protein CASSLYDSQQFF.

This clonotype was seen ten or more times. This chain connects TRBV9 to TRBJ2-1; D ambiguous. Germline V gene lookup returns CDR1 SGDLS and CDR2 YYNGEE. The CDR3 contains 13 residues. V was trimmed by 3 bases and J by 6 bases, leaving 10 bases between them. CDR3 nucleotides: TGTGCCAGCAGCGAGGGCTCTGCCAATGAGCAGTTCTTC. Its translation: CASSEGSANEQFF.

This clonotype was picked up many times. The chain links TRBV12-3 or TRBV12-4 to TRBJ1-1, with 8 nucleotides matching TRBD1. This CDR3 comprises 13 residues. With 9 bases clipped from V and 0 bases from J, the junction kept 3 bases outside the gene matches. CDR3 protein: CASTGGMNTEAFF. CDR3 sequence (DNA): TGTGCCAGTACAGGGGGGATGAACACTGAAGCTTTCTTT.

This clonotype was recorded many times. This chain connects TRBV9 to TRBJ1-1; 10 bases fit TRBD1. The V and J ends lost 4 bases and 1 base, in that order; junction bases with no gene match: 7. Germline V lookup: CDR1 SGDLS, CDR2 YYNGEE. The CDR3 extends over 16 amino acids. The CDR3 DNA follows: TGTGCCAGCAGCATACACCGGGACAGGGGGAACACTGAAGCTTTCTTT. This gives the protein CASSIHRDRGNTEAFF.

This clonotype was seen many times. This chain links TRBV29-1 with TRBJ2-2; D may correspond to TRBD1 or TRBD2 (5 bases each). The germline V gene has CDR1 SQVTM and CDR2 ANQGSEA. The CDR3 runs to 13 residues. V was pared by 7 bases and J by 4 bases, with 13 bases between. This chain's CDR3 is CSAARGVTGELFF. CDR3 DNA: TGCAGCGCTGCTCGAGGGGTCACCGGGGAGCTGTTTTTT.

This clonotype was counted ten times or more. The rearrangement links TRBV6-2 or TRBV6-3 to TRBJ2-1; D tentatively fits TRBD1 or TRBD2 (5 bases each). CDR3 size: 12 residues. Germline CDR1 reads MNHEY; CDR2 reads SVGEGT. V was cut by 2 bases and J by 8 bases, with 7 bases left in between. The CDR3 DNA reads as TGTGCCAGCAGTTACGGGGGTTATGAGCAGTTCTTC. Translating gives CASSYGGYEQFF.

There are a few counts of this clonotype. The CDR3 sequence is CASSSGTGVTEAFF. CDR3 sequence (DNA): TGTGCCAGCAGCTCCGGGACAGGGGTAACTGAAGCTTTCTTT. The chain employs TRBV12-3 or TRBV12-4 and TRBJ1-1; TRBD1 matches at 10 bases. V shed 6 bases and J 5 bases; nucleotides not matched to a gene: 6. The CDR3 runs to 14 residues.